The source of this T cell receptor beta chain is a study of T cell repertoires in cytomegalovirus infection. Study-level background: TCR beta signatures that were public indicated CMV infection and matching HLA type. The study's findings and limits: Clonotypes of TCR beta that were HLA-C-restricted and CMV-specific dominated the ex vivo response. Individuals carrying CMV plus the relevant HLA were identified by cumulative frequency of public TCR beta families.

One entry per CDR3 protein, called by TCRdb with MiXCR from the reads. In the table there are almost 500,000 distinct CDR3 sequences, about 10% of which are singletons. V shed 3 bases, J shed 2 bases, and the junction held 14 bases outside the gene matches. The CDR3 extends over 18 amino acids. In germline, CDR1 is SGHVS, CDR2 FQNEAQ. This clonotype was counted ten times or more. Its antigen is as yet unknown. This sequence joins TRBV7-8 and TRBJ2-5; 8 positions agree with TRBD2. The sample taken for sequencing was PBMCs. This TCR was sampled from a human donor in good health (CMV status not recorded). Some clones in this sample may be carry-over from other donors' samples. The CDR3 nucleotides read TGTGCCAGCAGCTTCCCTATGTATGGAGCGGGGGAACAAGAGACCCAGTACTTC. Protein: CASSFPMYGAGEQETQYF.